This TCR beta chain was profiled in a study of long-term antiretroviral therapy in people with HIV. Whole-study findings and limits: Blood, drawn from about 2004 to 2018, may reflect older ART regimens. Increased diversity was seen after ART, yet it remained lower than in transplant donor controls.

Germline V CDR1 and CDR2: SGHTS, YDEGEE. This CDR3 has 16 residues. With V trimmed by 3 bases and J by 5 bases, 8 bases remained unmatched. Sequencing used immunoSEQ v3.0 at survey level. Measured with immunoSEQ multiplex PCR; TCRdb has only the in-frame clones, and not every one. This sample carries tens of thousands of clones, about 85% of them seen once, and the ten largest clones take 12%. Worth noting for this clone: What it binds is not known.

The V gene is TRBV5-8, the J gene TRBJ2-2; 9 nucleotides agree with TRBD1. This clonotype was obtained from a middle-aged man with HIV. The specimen comprised unsorted PBMCs, sampled 1.6 years after starting antiretroviral therapy. The CDR3 is CASSSTGTGRTGELFF. The CDR3 DNA sequence: TGTGCCAGCAGCTCTACCGGGACAGGGAGAACCGGGGAGCTGTTTTTT.